This T cell receptor beta chain derives from a study of blood T cell repertoires in COVID-19. The overall study: T cells, B-cell-depleted T cells, or PBMCs provided the cDNA or gDNA that served as material.

Germline CDR1 and CDR2: SGHAT and FQNNGV. With 6 bases clipped from V and 7 bases from J, the junction kept 3 bases outside the gene matches. The CDR3 spans 14 residues. Sequenced by immunoSEQ multiplex PCR; TCRdb stores in-frame clones only, minus some. Of fewer than 200,000 clones in the sample, around 86% are singletons; the top ten hold over 6%. This TCR derives from a woman in her 70s with COVID-19, enrolled during active disease. The sequencing sample was made of peripheral blood. V usage is TRBV11-2 and J usage is TRBJ1-6; the match to TRBD1 covers 10 bases. CDR3 protein: CASSRQGANSPLHF. CDR3 nucleotide sequence: TGTGCCAGCAGTCGACAGGGGGCGAATTCACCCCTCCACTTT.